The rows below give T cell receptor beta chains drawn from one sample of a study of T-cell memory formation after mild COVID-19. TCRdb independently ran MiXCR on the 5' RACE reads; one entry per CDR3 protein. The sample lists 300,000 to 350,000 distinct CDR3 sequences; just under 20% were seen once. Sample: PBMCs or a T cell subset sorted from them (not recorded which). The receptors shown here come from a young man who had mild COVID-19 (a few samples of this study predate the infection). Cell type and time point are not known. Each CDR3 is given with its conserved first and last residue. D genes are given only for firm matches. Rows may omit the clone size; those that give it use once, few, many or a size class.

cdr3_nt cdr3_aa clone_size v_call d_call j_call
TGTGCCAGCAGTTACTCGGGGGGTCAAAAGCAGTTCTTC CASSYSGGQKQFF few TRBV6-5 NA TRBJ2-1
TGTGCTTGCGGGGTGGACTACAATGAGCAGTTCTTC CACGVDYNEQFF NA TRBV5-4 NA TRBJ2-1
TGCAGTGCCGGGACAGGGGCCAGCAATCAGCCCCAGCATTTT CSAGTGASNQPQHF few TRBV20-1 TRBD1 TRBJ1-5
TGTGCCACCAGTGACACGCGGGGGTACGGAGATACGCAGTATTTT CATSDTRGYGDTQYF NA TRBV24-1 TRBD2 TRBJ2-3
TGTGCCAGCAGTTCCGCCGGAGAAATACAGTACTTC CASSSAGEIQYF many TRBV28 NA TRBJ2-5
TGTGCCAGCAGCCGGACAGGGGGGTGGACCGGGGAGCTGTTTTTT CASSRTGGWTGELFF NA TRBV27 TRBD1 TRBJ2-2
TGTGCCAGTAGTCCCCGAGTCGGCGGGGAGCTGTTTTTT CASSPRVGGELFF few TRBV19 NA TRBJ2-2
TGTGCCAGCAGCCTTAGGACAGGGGGAACTGAAGCTTTCTTT CASSLRTGGTEAFF few TRBV3-1 TRBD1 TRBJ1-1
TGCAGTGCTAGGGAGGTCGGAAAGGAGGGACAGCCCCAGCATTTT CSAREVGKEGQPQHF NA TRBV20-1 NA TRBJ1-5
TGTGCCAGTAGTTCTGAGGGACCTGATGAGCAGTTCTTC CASSSEGPDEQFF NA TRBV19 NA TRBJ2-1
TGTGCCAGCCTTGTTTGGCCAAATACCTACAATGAGCAGTTCTTC CASLVWPNTYNEQFF many TRBV27 NA TRBJ2-1
TGTGCCAGCAGACACAACCGGGCCGTAGAGGGTCCTGAAGCTTTCTTT CASRHNRAVEGPEAFF NA TRBV6-2/TRBV6-3 NA TRBJ1-1
TGTGCCAGCAGTGTAGGCCTGGGAGGGTTCAATCAGCCCCAGCATTTT CASSVGLGGFNQPQHF few TRBV2 NA TRBJ1-5
TGTGCCAGCAGTTCTCCAGGGGACTATGGCTACACCTTC CASSSPGDYGYTF few TRBV12-3/TRBV12-4 NA TRBJ1-2
TGTGCCAGCAGCGACGGGACAAGCTACGAGCAGTACTTC CASSDGTSYEQYF few TRBV11-2 NA TRBJ2-7
TGTGCCAGCACCCGGGACAGGGCCCCCTATGGCTACACCTTC CASTRDRAPYGYTF few TRBV12-3/TRBV12-4 TRBD1 TRBJ1-2
TGCAGTGCTAGAAACCAAGAGACCCAGTACTTC CSARNQETQYF few TRBV20-1 NA TRBJ2-5
TGCGCCAGCAGCTTGGCCGGATCGACTAATGAAAAACTGTTTTTT CASSLAGSTNEKLFF many TRBV5-1 NA TRBJ1-4
TGTGCCAGCACTGCTGGGGCCGGGGAGCTGTTTTTT CASTAGAGELFF NA TRBV12-3/TRBV12-4 NA TRBJ2-2
TGTGCCAGCAGCCATGTCCCGGGACCGCACAACCCCGGGGAGCTGTTTTTT CASSHVPGPHNPGELFF few TRBV14 NA TRBJ2-2
TGTGCCAGCACCCAATGGGACAGGGCTAATTCACCCCTCCACTTT CASTQWDRANSPLHF NA TRBV7-2 TRBD1 TRBJ1-6